This T cell receptor (beta chain) emerged from a study of T cell repertoires in cytomegalovirus infection. Study-level results: Clonotype analysis showed dominance of the ex vivo response by HLA-C-restricted CMV-specific TCR beta clonotypes.

This clonotype was seen a few times. The antigen remains undetermined. The V end was cut by 0 bases, the J end by 6 bases, with 8 bases between. Germline-derived CDR1 and CDR2 are LGHNT and FRNRAP. There are 13 residues in the CDR3. TCRdb redid the calling of the reads with MiXCR, one entry per CDR3 protein. The sample consists of 450,000 to 650,000 distinct CDR3 sequences, around two fifths of them appearing once. This sequence was found in a human donor in good health (CMV status not recorded). Some clones in this sample may be carry-over from other donors' samples. This rearrangement joins TRBV12-5 to TRBJ1-1; D may be TRBD1 (6 bases). Sequencing was performed on cultured PBMCs, taken from culture after CMV antigen stimulation. This CDR3 is CASGLVSGAEAFF. The CDR3 DNA follows: TGTGCTAGTGGTTTGGTGTCAGGGGCTGAAGCTTTCTTT. The full variable domain, its missing parts supplied by reference TRBV12-5 and TRBJ1-1, is DARVTQTPRHKVTEMGQEVTMRCQPILGHNTVFWYRQTMMQGLELLAYFRNRAPLDDSGMPKDRFSAEMPDATLATLKIQPSEPRDSAVYFCASGLVSGAEAFFGQGTRLTVV.